These 29 T cell receptor beta chains originate from one sample sequenced in a study of patients and donors after allogeneic stem cell transplantation. One entry per CDR3 protein, called by TCRdb with MiXCR from the RT-PCR reads. The table has approximately 200,000 distinct CDR3 sequences, roughly 40% seen once. The sequencing input was blood, either unsorted or a sorted T cell fraction (not recorded which). Source of these receptors: a human donor who was either an allogeneic HSCT recipient or a stem cell or donor lymphocyte infusion donor (not recorded which). It is not recorded whose cells these are; they may come from a transplant donor.

The chain recombines TRBV30 with TRBJ2-7; D is tentatively TRBD1 or TRBD2 (5 bases each). V lost 0 bases and J lost 3, with 12 bases in between. This CDR3 comprises 14 residues. Germline CDR1 and CDR2: GTSNPN and SVGIG (reference sequence). DNA for the CDR3: TGTGCCTGGAGTGTAGAGGGGTGGGGCTACGAGCAGTACTTC. It codes for CAWSVEGWGYEQYF. The whole variable domain, remainder taken from reference TRBV30 and TRBJ2-7, is SQTIHQWPATLVQPVGSPLSLECTVEGTSNPNLYWYRQAAGRGLQLLFYSVGIGQISSEVPQNLSASRPQDRQFILSSKKLLLSDSGFYLCAWSVEGWGYEQYFGPGTRLTVT.

A few counts support this clonotype. The V and J genes are TRBV7-9 and TRBJ2-1; no firm D call. CDR1 is SEHNR and CDR2 is FQNEAQ in the germline V gene (reference sequence). The ends were cut back, 4 bases at V and 2 bases at J, with 9 bases in the middle. This CDR3 region has 14 residues. The CDR3 DNA follows: TGTGCCAGCAGCTCCTTGTCGGCCTACAATGAGCAGTTCTTC. It encodes CASSSLSAYNEQFF.

Note on this clonotype: Germline is not matched at one junction end, which may reflect a read error. This chain uses TRBV20-1 with TRBJ2-4, with 7 bases aligning to TRBD2. CDR1 is DFQATT, CDR2 SNEGSKA, per germline (reference sequence). The CDR3 is 15 amino acids. CDR3 in amino acids: CSALSPTSNKNIQNF. CDR3 DNA: TGCAGTGCCCTCTCGCCGACTAGCAACAAAAACATTCAGAACTTC.

The rearrangement uses TRBV19 and TRBJ2-2; weak D call: TRBD2 (6 bases). The CDR3 consists of 14 residues. The V end was cut by 6 bases, the J end by 4 bases, with 12 bases between. Germline V gene data show CDR1 as LNHDA and CDR2 as SQIVND (reference sequence). CDR3 region: CASSGDFFTGELFF. The DNA of the CDR3 is TGTGCCAGTAGCGGGGACTTTTTCACCGGGGAGCTGTTTTTT.

This chain uses TRBV29-1 with TRBJ2-2; 9 nucleotides align to TRBD2. The CDR3 extends over 15 amino acids. V dropped 6 bases and J dropped 6; count of bases not matched to a gene: 11. Germline V CDR1 and CDR2: SQVTM, ANQGSEA. In DNA form, the CDR3 reads TGCAGCGTGGCGGGACAGCGGGAGGACTCCGGGGAGCTGTTTTTT. Its translation is CSVAGQREDSGELFF.

CDR3 sequence (DNA): TGCGCCAGCAGCTTGGACGGACCTTCCGAGGCCACAGATACGCAGTATTTT. As protein: CASSLDGPSEATDTQYF. The rearrangement links TRBV5-1 to TRBJ2-3; D unresolved. Trimming stripped 0 bases from V and 2 bases from J, with 16 bases between. CDR1 is SGHRS and CDR2 is YFSETQ in the germline V gene. The CDR3 spans 17 residues.

The chain is built from TRBV29-1 and TRBJ2-7, with D perhaps matching TRBD1 (5 bases). This CDR3 is built from 15 residues. V dropped 5 bases and J dropped 0 bases, with 17 bases sitting between them. Germline loops: CDR1 SQVTM, CDR2 ANQGSEA. CDR3 sequence (DNA): TGCAGCGTTCGGGCAGAAGACAGAAACTCCTACGAGCAGTACTTC. Encoded protein: CSVRAEDRNSYEQYF.

V is TRBV12-3 or TRBV12-4 and J is TRBJ2-2; a possible D gene is TRBD2 (5 bases). This CDR3 has 17 amino acids. With 2 bases removed from V and 5 bases from J, the gap between germline ends came to 18 bases. The CDR3 protein is CASSLLSGEWYTGELFF. The CDR3 nucleotides are TGTGCCAGCAGTTTATTAAGTGGGGAGTGGTATACCGGGGAGCTGTTTTTT.

In its sample, this clonotype was seen a few times. The V gene is TRBV7-3, the J gene TRBJ1-1; no firm D call. The CDR3 has 13 amino acids. The V gene lost 5 bases and the J gene lost 8 bases, with 15 bases spanning the gap. Germline V CDR1 and CDR2: SGHTA, FQGTGA. CDR3 protein: CASSRNAGLEAFF. For the CDR3, the DNA is TGTGCCAGCAGCCGCAACGCAGGACTCGAAGCTTTCTTT.

This clonotype showed up just a few times. The V call is TRBV29-1, the J call TRBJ1-2, with no clear D. Germline assignment: CDR1 SQVTM and CDR2 ANQGSEA. The CDR3 covers 10 residues. Trimming pared 3 bases from V and 2 bases from J, leaving 1 base between. In nucleotides, the CDR3 is TGCAGCGTTGAGAACTATGGCTACACCTTC. Translating gives CSVENYGYTF.

DNA of the CDR3: TGTGCCAGCAGCCAAGATACGGGACAGGTCCCGGGGGGAAACACCATATATTTT. Residues: CASSQDTGQVPGGNTIYF. The chain couples TRBV4-2 to TRBJ1-3, with 8 bases lining up with TRBD1. The J segment lost 4 bases and the V segment lost 0 bases, leaving 11 bases of the junction unmatched. Germline V lookup: CDR1 LGHNA, CDR2 YNFKEQ. The CDR3 covers 18 residues.

This clonotype appeared a few times. The chain joins TRBV7-9 to TRBJ1-4; D call uncertain. The CDR3 totals 15 residues. Per the germline V gene, CDR1 is SEHNR and CDR2 is FQNEAQ (reference sequence). V lost 1 base, J lost 4 bases, and 10 bases lay in between. CDR3 amino acids: CASSLVPRDNEKLFF. Written as DNA, the CDR3 is TGTGCCAGCAGCTTAGTTCCCAGAGATAATGAAAAACTGTTTTTT. Together with reference TRBV7-9 and TRBJ1-4, the CDR3 gives the full variable domain: DTGVSQNPRHKITKRGQNVTFRCDPISEHNRLYWYRQTLGQGPEFLTYFQNEAQLEKSRLLSDRFSAERPKGSFSTLEIQRTEQGDSAMYLCASSLVPRDNEKLFFGSGTQLSVL.

The chain employs TRBV4-2 and TRBJ2-1, with D maybe TRBD2 (6 bases). Trimming removed 3 bases from V and 9 bases from J, with 12 bases in between. In germline, CDR1 is LGHNA, CDR2 YNFKEQ. The CDR3 covers 13 residues. CDR3 DNA: TGTGCCAGCAGCCAGGGGGGTTTCAGTGAGCAGTTCTTC. It is translated as CASSQGGFSEQFF.

The chain has TRBV20-1 and TRBJ2-7; possibly TRBD2 for D (5 bases). The CDR3 is made up of 12 amino acids. Germline assignment: CDR1 DFQATT and CDR2 SNEGSKA (reference sequence). The V and J ends lost 3 bases and 3 bases respectively, with 9 bases between them. Written as DNA, the CDR3 is TGCAGTGCTAGTCGAGGGATCTACGAGCAGTACTTC. This translates into CSASRGIYEQYF.

V is TRBV30 and J is TRBJ1-1; no reliable D call. Germline CDR1 and CDR2: GTSNPN and SVGIG (reference sequence). The CDR3 contains 15 residues. V lost 6 bases to trimming and J lost 0 bases, with 17 bases between them. The CDR3 sequence: CACRHLIRMNTEAFF. In DNA form, the CDR3 reads TGTGCCTGTCGGCACCTGATCCGAATGAACACTGAAGCTTTCTTT.

The chain has TRBV4-1 and TRBJ2-1, with D possibly TRBD1 on 5 matching bases. Germline V gives CDR1 MGHRA, CDR2 YSYEKL. The germline V and J ends were trimmed by 8 bases and 3 bases, with 14 bases remaining between them. The CDR3 covers 14 residues. For the CDR3, the DNA is TGCGCCAGCGGAAGGGGCGGAATCTACAATGAGCAGTTCTTC. Amino acids: CASGRGGIYNEQFF.

This clonotype showed up just once. J is TRBJ2-3 and V is TRBV25-1, with 8 bases fitting TRBD2. V lost 1 base, J lost 2 bases, and 5 bases stayed unmatched. The CDR3 is 16 residues long. From germline, CDR1 is MGHDK and CDR2 SYGVNS. The CDR3 coding sequence is TGTGCCAGCAGTGAATTTGCGGGAGGTACCACAGATACGCAGTATTTT. Translation gives CASSEFAGGTTDTQYF.

The chain recombines TRBV7-3 with TRBJ2-2; D is undetermined. Per the germline V gene, CDR1 is SGHTA and CDR2 is FQGTGA. CDR3 length: 16 amino acids. V was shortened by 5 bases and J by 2 bases, with 15 bases between the two germline ends. This CDR3 is CASSPREHYNTGELFF. CDR3 DNA sequence: TGTGCCAGCAGCCCCCGAGAGCACTATAACACCGGGGAGCTGTTTTTT.

This rearrangement joins TRBV5-1 to TRBJ1-3, with D unclear. Germline loops: CDR1 SGHRS, CDR2 YFSETQ. Deletions cut 3 bases from V and 1 base from J, with 8 bases between. CDR3 length: 14 amino acids. As DNA, the CDR3 is TGCGCCAGCAGCTCTCTCGGGTCTGGAAACACCATATATTTT. Protein: CASSSLGSGNTIYF.

This clonotype was seen more than once but under ten times. The chain uses TRBV7-2 and TRBJ1-1; D gene ambiguous. Germline loops: CDR1 SGHTA, CDR2 FQGNSA. Trimming shortened V by 5 bases and J by 1 base, and 11 bases separated the two germline ends. The CDR3 is made up of 14 amino acids. CDR3 sequence: CASSTGRTNTEAFF. CDR3 in DNA: TGTGCCAGCAGCACCGGACGGACGAACACTGAAGCTTTCTTT.

The chain uses TRBV27 and TRBJ1-1, with D unclear. Per germline, CDR1 MNHEY and CDR2 SMNVEV (reference sequence). V lost 0 bases and J lost 0, with 8 bases in between. CDR3 length: 15 amino acids. CDR3 loop: CASSLSNSVNTEAFF. CDR3 bases: TGTGCCAGCAGTTTATCGAATTCGGTGAACACTGAAGCTTTCTTT.

This rearrangement joins TRBV13 to TRBJ2-5; TRBD1 matches at 7 bases. The CDR3 spans 14 residues. In germline, CDR1 is PRHDT, CDR2 FYEKMQ (reference sequence). Unmatched junction bases numbered 5, after V lost 5 bases and J lost 2 bases. The CDR3, as DNA: TGTGCCAGCAGCGTTCCGGGACAGCAAGAGACCCAGTACTTC. The encoded protein is CASSVPGQQETQYF.

This clonotype turned up a few times. The chain employs TRBV2 and TRBJ2-4; 9 bases match TRBD2. This CDR3 has 16 residues. Per germline, CDR1 SNHLY and CDR2 FYNNEI. V was pared by 3 bases and J by 7 bases, with 10 bases of the junction left unmatched. CDR3 sequence reads: CASSDGTSSWMNIQYF. In DNA, the CDR3 is TGTGCCAGCAGTGATGGGACTAGCTCGTGGATGAACATTCAGTACTTC.

The rearrangement uses TRBV9 and TRBJ2-3; 9 nucleotides line up with TRBD2. From germline, CDR1 is SGDLS and CDR2 YYNGEE. The V gene end was trimmed by 5 bases and the J gene end by 2 bases; junction bases not matched to a gene: 3. The CDR3 is made up of 14 amino acids. CDR3 DNA: TGTGCCAGCAGTCTAGCGGGAACCACAGATACGCAGTATTTT. This gives the protein CASSLAGTTDTQYF. The variable domain in full, with the rest retrieved from reference TRBV9 and TRBJ2-3, is DSGVTQTPKHLITATGQRVTLRCSPRSGDLSVYWYQQSLDQGLQFLIQYYNGEERAKGNILERFSAQQFPDLHSELNLSSLELGDSALYFCASSLAGTTDTQYFGPGTRLTVL.

The chain joins TRBV6-5 to TRBJ2-2; 7 nucleotides agree with TRBD2. J was trimmed by 1 base and V by 1 base; bases with no gene match: 3. The length of the CDR3 is 16 residues. Germline-derived CDR1 and CDR2 are MNHEY and SVGAGI. The CDR3 loop is CASSYFSSGNTGELFF. CDR3 sequence (DNA): TGTGCCAGCAGTTACTTTTCTAGCGGGAACACCGGGGAGCTGTTTTTT.

This clonotype has ten or more counts. The gene calls are TRBV12-3 or TRBV12-4 and TRBJ1-1, with D unclear. There are 14 residues in the CDR3. V lost 3 bases to trimming and J lost 4 bases, with 12 bases between them. CDR3 in amino acids: CASSFEGVGTEAFF. In nucleotides, the CDR3 is TGTGCCAGCAGTTTTGAAGGTGTGGGCACTGAAGCTTTCTTT.

V gene TRBV9 combines with J gene TRBJ1-2; weak D call: TRBD1 (6 bases). This CDR3 has 16 residues. Germline-derived CDR1 and CDR2 are SGDLS and YYNGEE. Trimming left V 4 bases short and J 0 bases short, with 16 bases between. The CDR3 region is CASSLRKDSSNYGYTF. The DNA for the CDR3 is TGTGCCAGCAGCCTCCGGAAGGACAGCTCTAACTATGGCTACACCTTC.

This rearrangement joins TRBV2 to TRBJ2-5; D gene unclear. The CDR3 runs to 11 residues. V lost 3 bases and J lost 4, with 3 bases in between. Germline V lookup: CDR1 SNHLY, CDR2 FYNNEI. The CDR3 bases are TGTGCCAGCAGTGAGATAGAGACCCAGTACTTC. This encodes CASSEIETQYF.

This clonotype showed up just once. V gene TRBV6-5 combines with J gene TRBJ2-2, with unresolved D. The germline V gene encodes CDR1 MNHEY and CDR2 SVGAGI. Trimming cost V 0 bases and J 1 base, with 3 bases left between them. There are 14 residues in the CDR3. In nucleotides, the CDR3 is TGTGCCAGCAGTTACTCGAGGAACACCGGGGAGCTGTTTTTT. Its protein product is CASSYSRNTGELFF.